This T cell receptor (beta chain) was captured by sequencing in a study of T cells in Graves' hyperthyroidism and ophthalmopathy (dated by TCRdb to the late 2010s). Regarding the research as a whole: Peripheral blood was sampled at the time of initial diagnosis, prior to any treatment. To identify distinguishing TCR V-J signatures, a discovery cohort of 90 to 100 patients was used, comprising roughly 45 with Graves' ophthalmopathy and 57 with stable Graves' hyperthyroidism. Prospective prediction of ophthalmopathy was tested in an independent validation cohort of 18 hyperthyroidism patients and around 16 patients who later progressed to ophthalmopathy. The 90 or so discovery patients were randomly split 7:3 into training and test sets. The study also compared thyroid tissue and blood T-cell repertoires from about six Graves' hyperthyroidism patients. After sampling, hyperthyroidism patients received methimazole starting at 30 mg daily, and ophthalmopathy patients received high-dose intravenous methylprednisolone. TCR Vbeta CDR3 sequencing of roughly 140 peripheral blood samples (around 45 ophthalmopathy, 75 to 85 hyperthyroidism and approximately 17 progressor patients) is reported in the paper.

This clonotype was counted ten times or more. Its binding antigen is unknown. Base qualities are missing; no much larger clone stands one base away. Ophthalmopathy patients had moderately to severely active disease, Clinical Activity Score of at least 3, NOSPECS grade of at least 4, and duration under 3 months. The study excluded patients with uncontrolled infections, other autoimmune diseases, pregnancy or lactation. Diagnoses relied on clinical symptoms, serum thyroxine and TRAb, thyroid ultrasound and orbital computed tomography. Ficoll-Paque density gradient centrifugation was used to isolate PBMCs from about 9 ml of fresh peripheral blood. Total RNA was extracted with Trizol reagent, and quality was checked on an Agilent 2100 Bioanalyzer. The germline V gene yields SGHAT for CDR1 and FQNNGV for CDR2. The CDR3 goes from the cysteine to the phenylalanine over 13 residues. Just the 39-base CDR3 DNA is kept, in frame starting at base 1. V loses 5 bases of germline sequence and J loses 4 bases, and the interval between the two ends is 11 bases.

Beyond this particular receptor, the publication reports: No statistical method was used to fix the sample size in advance, and group allocation was not hidden from the investigators. Most expanded thyroid clonotypes (frequency above 0.001) were also detected in blood, suggesting blood repertoires may reflect thyroid immune responses. A 13 V-J signature model separated ophthalmopathy from stable hyperthyroidism, with approximately 86% sensitivity and roughly 81% specificity in cross-validation and 80%/75% in testing. During validation, the model predicted progression to ophthalmopathy a median of around 7 months ahead of onset, with almost 71% sensitivity and under 85% specificity.

The TCR beta CDR3 regions were amplified from the RNA transcripts. The first round of RT-PCR for the TCR CDR3 was performed with the HTBI primer set and the Qiagen OneStep RT-PCR kit. The libraries were constructed in a second round of multiplex PCR and then size-selected and purified. Sequencing of the libraries was done on an Illumina HiSeq2000 using paired-end 100 bp reads. The source study handled its data this way. SOAPnuke was used to process the raw data, with reads discarded if the reads contained adapters or uncalled bases, had a mean Phred below 15, or lacked an exact constant-primer or identifier match. High-quality paired reads were merged using COPE v1.2.5, and each unique nucleotide sequence was defined as a clonotype. MiTCR v1.1 was used to align the clonotypes against IMGT TRBV, TRBD and TRBJ reference segments. The analysis included only V-J combinations with a frequency above 0.0001, which together covered approximately 99% of the repertoires. The TCS score was defined as F50 (clonal expansion) divided by E x V (chaos), with BLOSUM62-based TCRdist calculated between CDR3 peptides within each V-J. Welch's t-statistics and random forest reduced some 510 V-J features to 10 to 15, which were used in a naive Bayes classifier (R e1071). TCRdb reprocessed the public reads (quality trimming at Q25 with fastp, clone calling with MiXCR) and kept in-frame beta chains. A single entry per CDR3 protein holds the most common genes and DNA from its merged rows. TCRdb, rather than the study authors, made the V and J calls. The sample has hundreds of thousands of distinct CDR3 sequences on record, roughly a quarter of them singletons. Around 10% of the sample lies in the top ten.

This receptor was identified in a woman aged 30 to 39 with Graves' ophthalmopathy. The sample taken for sequencing was blood. This chain joins TRBV11-2 to TRBJ2-5, with the D segment identity uncertain. CDR3 protein: CASSSLGLETQYF. The bases read TGTGCCAGCAGCAGTCTCGGGTTAGAGACCCAGTACTTC.